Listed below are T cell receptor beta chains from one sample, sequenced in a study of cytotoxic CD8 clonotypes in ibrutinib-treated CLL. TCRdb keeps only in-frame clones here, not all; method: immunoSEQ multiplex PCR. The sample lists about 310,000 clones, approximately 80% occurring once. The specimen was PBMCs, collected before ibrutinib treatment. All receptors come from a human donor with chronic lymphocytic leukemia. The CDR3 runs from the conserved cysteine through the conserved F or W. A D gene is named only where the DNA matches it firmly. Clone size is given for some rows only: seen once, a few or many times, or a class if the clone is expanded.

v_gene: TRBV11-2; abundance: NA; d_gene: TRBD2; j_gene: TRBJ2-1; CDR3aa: CASSWGLSEQFF; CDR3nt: TGTGCCAGCAGCTGGGGACTAAGTGAGCAGTTCTTC
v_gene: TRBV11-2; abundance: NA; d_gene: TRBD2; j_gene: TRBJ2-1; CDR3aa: CASSFAGTSGNEQFF; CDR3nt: TGTGCCAGCAGCTTCGCAGGAACTAGCGGAAATGAGCAGTTCTTC
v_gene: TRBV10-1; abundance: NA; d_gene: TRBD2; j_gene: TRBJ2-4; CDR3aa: CASSELAGYLSPNIQYF; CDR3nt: TGCGCCAGCAGTGAGCTAGCGGGATACCTGAGCCCCAACATTCAGTACTTC
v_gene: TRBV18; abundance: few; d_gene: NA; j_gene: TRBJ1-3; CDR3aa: CASSPGVSGNTIYF; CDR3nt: TGTGCCAGCTCACCGGGAGTGTCTGGAAACACCATATATTTT
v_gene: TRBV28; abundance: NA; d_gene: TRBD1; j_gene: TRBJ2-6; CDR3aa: CASSPRTGRSGANVLTF; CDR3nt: TGTGCCAGCAGTCCGCGGACAGGGCGCTCTGGGGCCAACGTCCTGACTTTC
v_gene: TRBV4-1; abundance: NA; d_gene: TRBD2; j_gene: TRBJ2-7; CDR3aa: CASSRGLAGEYEQYF; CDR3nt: TGCGCCAGCAGCCGAGGACTAGCGGGAGAATACGAGCAGTACTTC
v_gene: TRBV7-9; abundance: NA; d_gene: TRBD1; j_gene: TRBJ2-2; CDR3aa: CASREIPGQGRIGELFF; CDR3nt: TGTGCCAGCAGGGAGATTCCGGGACAGGGGCGTATCGGGGAGCTGTTTTTT
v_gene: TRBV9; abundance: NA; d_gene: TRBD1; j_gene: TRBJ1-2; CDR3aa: CASSVAPGQRGYTF; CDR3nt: TGTGCCAGCAGCGTAGCCCCGGGACAGCGCGGCTACACCTTC
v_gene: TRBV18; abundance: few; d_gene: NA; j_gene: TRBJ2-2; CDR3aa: CASSKDSMNTGELFF; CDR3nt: TGTGCCAGCTCAAAGGACTCGATGAACACCGGGGAGCTGTTTTTT
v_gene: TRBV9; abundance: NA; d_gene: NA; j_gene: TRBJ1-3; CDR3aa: CASSSDPTGSSGNTIYF; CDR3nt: TGTGCCAGCAGCTCGGACCCGACAGGATCATCTGGAAACACCATATATTTT
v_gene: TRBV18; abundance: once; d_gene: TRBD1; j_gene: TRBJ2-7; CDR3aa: CASSPQGQAYEQYF; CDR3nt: TGTGCCAGCTCACCACAGGGACAGGCCTACGAGCAGTACTTC
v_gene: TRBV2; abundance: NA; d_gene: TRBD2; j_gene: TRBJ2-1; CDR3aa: CATLLLAGPYNEQFF; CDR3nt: TGTGCCACCCTGTTACTAGCGGGCCCGTACAATGAGCAGTTCTTC
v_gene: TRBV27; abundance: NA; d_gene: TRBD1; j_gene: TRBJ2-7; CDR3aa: CASSSRNRGHEQYF; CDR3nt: TGTGCCAGCAGTTCAAGGAACAGGGGGCACGAGCAGTACTTC
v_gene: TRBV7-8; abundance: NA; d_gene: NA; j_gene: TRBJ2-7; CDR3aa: CASSHRDTREQYF; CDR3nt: TGTGCCAGCAGCCACCGGGATACCCGCGAGCAGTACTTC
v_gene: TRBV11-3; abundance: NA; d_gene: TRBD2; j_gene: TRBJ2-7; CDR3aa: CASSPGIAGDYEQYF; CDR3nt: TGTGCCAGCAGCCCCGGAATAGCGGGAGATTACGAGCAGTACTTC
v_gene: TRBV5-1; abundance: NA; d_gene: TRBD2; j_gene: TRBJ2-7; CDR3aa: CASSPRQAGGFHEQYF; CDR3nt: TGCGCCAGCAGCCCTCGCCAAGCGGGAGGGTTCCACGAGCAGTACTTC
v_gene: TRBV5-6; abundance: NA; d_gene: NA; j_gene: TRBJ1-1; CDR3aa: CASSNDRLGREAFF; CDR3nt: TGTGCCAGCAGCAACGACAGGTTGGGGAGGGAGGCTTTCTTT
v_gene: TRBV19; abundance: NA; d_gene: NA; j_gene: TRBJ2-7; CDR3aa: CASSIYPPDGRAYEQYF; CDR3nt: TGTGCCAGTAGTATCTATCCCCCGGACGGTCGGGCGTACGAGCAGTACTTC
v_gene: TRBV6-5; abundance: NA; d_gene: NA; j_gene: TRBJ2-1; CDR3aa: CASSHSTEPYNEQFF; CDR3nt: TGTGCCAGCAGCCACTCGACGGAGCCCTACAATGAGCAGTTCTTC
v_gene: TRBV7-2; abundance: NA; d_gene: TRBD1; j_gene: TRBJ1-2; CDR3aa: CASSSHTGGGYGYTF; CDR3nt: TGTGCCAGCAGCTCTCACACAGGGGGAGGATATGGCTACACCTTC
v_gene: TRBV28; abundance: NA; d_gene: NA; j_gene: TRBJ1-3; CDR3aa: CASSLRLGAGNTIYF; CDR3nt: TGTGCCAGCAGTTTGAGACTTGGAGCTGGAAACACCATATATTTT
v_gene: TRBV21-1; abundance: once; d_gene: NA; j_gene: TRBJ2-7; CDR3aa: CASSGTSGAYEQYF; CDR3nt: TGTGCCAGCAGCGGGACTAGCGGGGCCTACGAGCAGTACTTC
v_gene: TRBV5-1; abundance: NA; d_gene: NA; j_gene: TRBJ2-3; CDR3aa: CASSFSGSTDTQYF; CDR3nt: TGCGCCAGCAGCTTTAGCGGAAGCACAGATACGCAGTATTTT
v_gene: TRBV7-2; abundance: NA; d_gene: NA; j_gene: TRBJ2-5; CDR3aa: CASSLSVGETQYF; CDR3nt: TGTGCCAGCAGCTTAAGCGTAGGGGAGACCCAGTACTTC
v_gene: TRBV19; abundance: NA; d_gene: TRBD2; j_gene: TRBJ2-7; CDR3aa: CASSIGGSYEQYF; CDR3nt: TGTGCCAGTAGTATTGGCGGGAGCTACGAGCAGTACTTC
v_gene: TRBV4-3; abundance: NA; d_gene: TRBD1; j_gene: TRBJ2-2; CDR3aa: CASSQNIRTGGPGELFF; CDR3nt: TGCGCCAGCAGCCAGAACATCAGGACAGGGGGCCCCGGGGAGCTGTTTTTT
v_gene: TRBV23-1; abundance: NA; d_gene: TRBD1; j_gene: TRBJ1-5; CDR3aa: CASSQPRDRHQPQHF; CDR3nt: TGCGCCAGCAGTCAACCCCGGGACAGACATCAGCCCCAGCATTTT
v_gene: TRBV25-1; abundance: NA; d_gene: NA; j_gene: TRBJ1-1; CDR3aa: CASSDSGQRDTEAFF; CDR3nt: TGTGCCAGCAGTGATTCGGGGCAGAGGGACACTGAAGCTTTCTTT
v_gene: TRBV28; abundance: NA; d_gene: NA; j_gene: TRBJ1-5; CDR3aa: CASHRAGQPQHF; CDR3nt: TGTGCCAGCCACAGGGCGGGTCAGCCCCAGCATTTT
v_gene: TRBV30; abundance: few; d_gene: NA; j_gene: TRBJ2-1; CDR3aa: CAWSVRGPLYNEQFF; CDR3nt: TGTGCCTGGAGTGTTCGCGGCCCGCTTTACAATGAGCAGTTCTTC
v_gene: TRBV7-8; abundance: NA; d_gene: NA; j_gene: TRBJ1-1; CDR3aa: CASSTDAGANTEAFF; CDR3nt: TGTGCCAGCAGCACCGATGCAGGGGCGAACACTGAAGCTTTCTTT
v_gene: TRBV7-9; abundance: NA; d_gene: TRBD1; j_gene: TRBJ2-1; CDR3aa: CASSIGQGNEQFF; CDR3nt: TGTGCCAGCAGCATCGGACAGGGCAATGAGCAGTTCTTC
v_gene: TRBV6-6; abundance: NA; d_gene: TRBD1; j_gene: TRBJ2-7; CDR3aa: CASSYDRGYEQYF; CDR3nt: TGTGCCAGCAGTTACGACAGGGGGTACGAGCAGTACTTC
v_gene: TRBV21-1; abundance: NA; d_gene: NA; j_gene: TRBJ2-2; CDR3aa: CASSQITCRDTGELFF; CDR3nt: TGTGCCAGCAGCCAGATTACATGCAGGGATACCGGGGAGCTGTTTTTT
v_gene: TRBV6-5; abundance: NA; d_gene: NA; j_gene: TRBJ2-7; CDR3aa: CASSYGPKYEQYF; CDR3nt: TGTGCCAGCAGTTACGGGCCGAAATACGAGCAGTACTTC
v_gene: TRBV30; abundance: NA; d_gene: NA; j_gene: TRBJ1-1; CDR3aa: CAWRASLSTEAFF; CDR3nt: TGTGCCTGGAGAGCAAGCCTTTCAACTGAAGCTTTCTTT
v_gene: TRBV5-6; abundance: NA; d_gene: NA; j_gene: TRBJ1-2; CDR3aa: CASSAWGQNGYTF; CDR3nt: TGTGCCAGCAGCGCTTGGGGGCAGAATGGCTACACCTTC
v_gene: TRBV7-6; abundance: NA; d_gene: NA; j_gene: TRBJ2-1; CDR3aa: CASSLRQYNEQFF; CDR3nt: TGTGCCAGCAGCCTGCGGCAGTACAATGAGCAGTTCTTC